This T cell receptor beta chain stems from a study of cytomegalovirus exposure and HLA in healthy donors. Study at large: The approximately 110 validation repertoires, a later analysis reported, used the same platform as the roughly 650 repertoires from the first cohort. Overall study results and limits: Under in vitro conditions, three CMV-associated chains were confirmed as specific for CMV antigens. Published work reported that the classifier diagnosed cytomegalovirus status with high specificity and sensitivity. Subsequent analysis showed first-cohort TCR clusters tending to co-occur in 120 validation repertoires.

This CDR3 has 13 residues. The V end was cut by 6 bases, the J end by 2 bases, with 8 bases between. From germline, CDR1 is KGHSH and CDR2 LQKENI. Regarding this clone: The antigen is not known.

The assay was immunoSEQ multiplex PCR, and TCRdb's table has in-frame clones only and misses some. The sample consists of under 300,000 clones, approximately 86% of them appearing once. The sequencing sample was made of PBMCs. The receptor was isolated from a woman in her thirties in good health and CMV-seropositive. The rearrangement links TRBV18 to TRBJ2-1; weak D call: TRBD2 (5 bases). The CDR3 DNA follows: TGTGCCAGCTCTTTCGGGGCCTACAATGAGCAGTTCTTC. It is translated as CASSFGAYNEQFF.